This T cell receptor beta chain was recovered during a study of shared clonotypes between healthy human individuals. Points from the study as a whole: With a few donors compared, approximately 5% of naive CD4 clonotypes were shared.

Worth noting for this clone: Its antigen remains unknown.

CDR1 and CDR2 from the germline V gene are MGHRA and YSYEKL. V lost 1 base to trimming and J lost 5 bases; unmatched junction nucleotides: 14. This CDR3 contains 19 residues. Using immunoSEQ multiplex PCR, the repertoire was profiled, and TCRdb retains in-frame clones only, with some absent. The repertoire holds some 500,000 clones, with about 95% as singletons. The clonotype comes from a woman younger than 45 in good health. This chain joins TRBV4-1 and TRBJ2-2; 9 nucleotides align to TRBD2. The source material was naive CD4+ T cells sorted from blood. As to subset: CD45RA+ positively selected. Here the CDR3 DNA reads TGCGCCAGCAGCCAAGTGTTCCTAGCGGGAATCTGGGGAACCGGGGAGCTGTTTTTT. Protein product: CASSQVFLAGIWGTGELFF.